The 18 T cell receptor beta chains listed next were all sequenced from one sample in a study of OX40 agonist ivuxolimab in advanced cancers. Profiled with immunoSEQ multiplex PCR; TCRdb holds only in-frame clones, not every one. The sample includes tens of thousands of clones, about 82% of them seen just once. The sequences come from CD4+ or CD8+ T cells sorted from blood, collected in a trial of the OX40 agonist ivuxolimab. The receptor source for this set is an adult with an advanced solid tumor such as melanoma, head and neck, liver or kidney cancer.

The CDR3 nucleotides read TGTGCCAGCAGCACAGGGACTCGAGGCACTGAAGCTTTCTTT. Translated, it gives CASSTGTRGTEAFF. J is TRBJ1-1 and V is TRBV7-2; D possibly corresponds to TRBD1 (6 bases). From germline, CDR1 is SGHTA and CDR2 FQGNSA. The CDR3 runs 14 residues. The V and J ends lost 5 bases and 4 bases respectively, with 14 bases between them. Supplemented by reference TRBV7-2 and TRBJ1-1, the full variable domain reads GAGVSQSPSNKVTEKGKDVELRCDPISGHTALYWYRQSLGQGLEFLIYFQGNSAPDKSGLPSDRFSAERTGGSVSTLTIQRTQQEDSAVYLCASSTGTRGTEAFFGQGTRLTVV.

The CDR3 sequence is CASSFGQGYPAAYEQYF. CDR3 bases: TGTGCCAGCAGCTTTGGACAGGGCTATCCGGCGGCTTACGAGCAGTACTTC. The chain has TRBV5-6 and TRBJ2-7; 8 nucleotides match TRBD1. The CDR3 runs to 17 residues. Looked up from germline, CDR1 is SGHDT and CDR2 is YYEEEE. J lost 4 bases, V lost 2 bases, and 14 bases had no gene match.

This chain connects TRBV7-6 to TRBJ2-5; D might be TRBD1 (6 bases). Per germline, CDR1 SGHVS and CDR2 FNYEAQ. Between the trimmed V and J ends, which lost 3 bases and 1 base, there was a span of 12 bases. The CDR3 covers 15 residues. The CDR3 loop is CASSFQGRGQETQYF. In DNA, the CDR3 is TGTGCCAGCAGCTTCCAGGGCAGGGGCCAAGAGACCCAGTACTTC.

The chain employs TRBV7-3 and TRBJ2-1, with D perhaps TRBD1 or TRBD2 (5 bases each). V shed 1 base and J shed 0 bases, with 13 bases lying between them. Germline CDR1 reads SGHTA; CDR2 reads FQGTGA. There are 17 residues in the CDR3. This chain's CDR3 is CASSLRGALSSYNEQFF. In nucleotides, the CDR3 is TGTGCCAGCAGCTTAAGAGGGGCTCTAAGCTCCTACAATGAGCAGTTCTTC.

V is TRBV6-1 and J is TRBJ2-7, with 11 bases fitting TRBD1. Germline lookup yields CDR1 MNHNS and CDR2 SASEGT. The CDR3 totals 15 residues. V shed 7 bases and J 3 bases; nucleotides not matched to a gene: 8. This chain's CDR3 is CASTTRDRGIYEQYF. In DNA, the CDR3 is TGTGCCAGCACTACCCGGGACAGGGGGATCTACGAGCAGTACTTC.

This clone is judged medium-sized. V and J are TRBV5-1 and TRBJ2-1, with 10 positions matching TRBD2. Germline CDR1 reads SGHRS; CDR2 reads YFSETQ. The junction had 8 bases not matched to a gene; V was cut back by 4 bases and J by 7 bases. This CDR3 region has 15 residues. The CDR3 spells CASSQGGLAYNEQFF. As DNA, the CDR3 is TGCGCCAGCAGCCAGGGGGGACTAGCGTATAATGAGCAGTTCTTC. The full variable domain, rest sourced from reference TRBV5-1 and TRBJ2-1, is KAGVTQTPRYLIKTRGQQVTLSCSPISGHRSVSWYQQTPGQGLQFLFEYFSETQRNKGNFPGRFSGRQFSNSRSEMNVSTLELGDSALYLCASSQGGLAYNEQFFGPGTRLTVL.

This clone has just a few counts. The rearrangement uses TRBV9 and TRBJ2-3; TRBD1 agrees at 10 bases. Germline V CDR1 and CDR2: SGDLS, YYNGEE. The CDR3 has 13 amino acids. V shed 7 bases and J 11 bases; nucleotides not matched to a gene: 10. In DNA form, the CDR3 reads TGTGCCAGCGGAGGACAGGGGGTTGGTAAGCAGTATTTT. Its translation is CASGGQGVGKQYF. Based on the CDR3 plus reference TRBV9 and TRBJ2-3, the full variable domain is DSGVTQTPKHLITATGQRVTLRCSPRSGDLSVYWYQQSLDQGLQFLIQYYNGEERAKGNILERFSAQQFPDLHSELNLSSLELGDSALYFCASGGQGVGKQYFGPGTRLTVL.

The chain employs TRBV9 and TRBJ1-3; possibly TRBD1 for D (5 bases). CDR1 is SGDLS and CDR2 is YYNGEE in the germline V gene. V lost 2 bases and J lost 2, with 14 bases in between. The CDR3 is 16 amino acids. The DNA of the CDR3 is TGTGCCAGCAGCGTCGCCCAGGGTGTGACTGGAAACACCATATATTTT. Its protein is CASSVAQGVTGNTIYF.

The J gene is TRBJ1-5, the V gene TRBV5-8, with 8 bases identical to TRBD1. Germline CDR1 SGHTS, CDR2 YDEGEE. The CDR3 contains 16 residues. V shed 4 bases and J 0 bases; nucleotides not matched to a gene: 6. The CDR3 DNA reads as TGTGCCAGCAGCGAGGACAGGGCTATTAGCAATCAGCCCCAGCATTTT. This encodes CASSEDRAISNQPQHF.

The rearrangement uses TRBV5-1 and TRBJ2-7; no firm D call. CDR1 is SGHRS and CDR2 is YFSETQ in the germline V gene. Deletions cut 3 bases from V and 1 base from J, with 11 bases between. The CDR3 has 14 residues. CDR3 nucleotide sequence: TGCGCCAGCAGCTCCCGTGGCGGATCCTACGAGCAGTACTTC. Translated: CASSSRGGSYEQYF.

The rearrangement joins TRBV4-1 to TRBJ2-3; tentative D call: TRBD1 (5 bases). Germline loops: CDR1 MGHRA, CDR2 YSYEKL. This CDR3 comprises 14 residues. V was pared by 4 bases and J by 4 bases, with 12 bases between. In DNA, the CDR3 is TGCGCCAGCAGCCTGGGGCAGGGTCCAGATACGCAGTATTTT. Translating it yields CASSLGQGPDTQYF.

This clone was counted between two and nine times. The chain joins TRBV30 to TRBJ1-1, with D unclear. This CDR3 contains 12 residues. The germline V gene has CDR1 GTSNPN and CDR2 SVGIG (reference sequence). Trimming left V 1 base short and J 1 base short, with 4 bases between. The CDR3 nucleotides are TGTGCCTGGAGTGAAGGGAACACTGAAGCTTTCTTT. It encodes CAWSEGNTEAFF.

This clone is medium-sized (0.01 to 0.1%). The rearrangement joins TRBV4-1 to TRBJ1-1, with D maybe TRBD1 (5 bases). The length of the CDR3 is 15 residues. The ends were cut back, 0 bases at V and 0 bases at J, with 8 bases in the middle. Germline CDR1 reads MGHRA; CDR2 reads YSYEKL. This CDR3 reads CASSQEGEMNTEAFF. CDR3 sequence (DNA): TGCGCCAGCAGCCAAGAGGGGGAGATGAACACTGAAGCTTTCTTT.

J is TRBJ1-4 and V is TRBV4-1, with TRBD1 identical over 8 bases. Germline values: CDR1 MGHRA, CDR2 YSYEKL. V lost 0 bases to trimming and J lost 6 bases; unmatched junction nucleotides: 6. The length of the CDR3 is 16 residues. CDR3 amino acids: CASSQEGAGGYEKLFF. The CDR3 region has the DNA TGCGCCAGCAGCCAAGAGGGTGCAGGGGGCTATGAAAAACTGTTTTTT.

The rearrangement joins TRBV19 to TRBJ2-1; no reliable D call. CDR1 and CDR2 from the germline V gene are LNHDA and SQIVND (reference sequence). V lost 6 bases and J lost 4, with 4 bases in between. The CDR3 spans 11 residues. The CDR3: CASRSYNEQFF. The CDR3 coding sequence is TGTGCCAGTAGAAGTTACAATGAGCAGTTCTTC.

V gene TRBV5-1 combines with J gene TRBJ2-7, with 7 bases lining up with TRBD1. The CDR3 covers 13 residues. Germline trimming cut 4 bases from V and 2 bases from J; bases unmatched to any gene: 3. Germline lookup yields CDR1 SGHRS and CDR2 YFSETQ. CDR3 loop: CASSPGQTYEQYF. The CDR3 nucleotides are TGCGCCAGCAGCCCGGGACAGACCTACGAGCAGTACTTC.

The chain employs TRBV7-8 and TRBJ2-7, with TRBD2 matching over 14 bases. The CDR3 covers 16 residues. V lost 3 bases to trimming and J lost 7 bases; unmatched junction nucleotides: 8. Germline CDR1 is SGHVS and CDR2 is FQNEAQ. CDR3 DNA: TGTGCCAGCAGCTTCGGGGCGGGACTAGCGGGAGAAGAGCAGTACTTC. Residues: CASSFGAGLAGEEQYF. The complete variable domain, with remaining parts taken from reference TRBV7-8 and TRBJ2-7, reads GAGVSQSPRYKVAKRGQDVALRCDPISGHVSLFWYQQALGQGPEFLTYFQNEAQLDKSGLPSDRFFAERPEGSVSTLKIQRTQQEDSAVYLCASSFGAGLAGEEQYFGPGTRLTVT.

This chain links TRBV4-1 with TRBJ2-5, with 7 bases lining up with TRBD1. Trimming took 4 bases from V and 7 from J; bases not matched to a gene: 9. CDR1 is MGHRA, CDR2 YSYEKL, per germline. The CDR3 is made up of 14 amino acids. The chain's CDR3 is CASSLSKGAGTQYF. The CDR3 nucleotides are TGCGCCAGCAGCCTAAGTAAGGGGGCAGGGACCCAGTACTTC.